The rows below give T cell receptor beta chains drawn from one sample of a study of T cell responses to AZD1222 COVID-19 vaccine. Produced via immunoSEQ multiplex PCR; TCRdb's table is partial and in-frame only. This sample has 100,000 to 150,000 clones, with 80% to 95% found just once. This sample comprised peripheral blood, obtained on day 0 of MenACWY control vaccination. The origin of the receptors is an adult in good health. Both conserved end residues are part of each CDR3.

V,J,CDR3
TRBV14,TRBJ2-7,CASSRWDRAYEQYF
TRBV21-1,TRBJ1-6,CASSKAMSPNSPLHF
TRBV9,TRBJ2-1,CASSVGYEGPYNEQFF
TRBV19,TRBJ2-1,CASSRGLADSFNEQFF
TRBV6-5,TRBJ1-1,CASSYSVTDEAFF
TRBV6-2/TRBV6-3,TRBJ2-1,CASSSLAGDRYNEQFF
TRBV7-3,TRBJ2-1,CASSLNDEQFF
TRBV7-8,TRBJ1-1,CASSLGERARITEAFF
TRBV5-4,TRBJ2-6,CASSLGVRSGANVLTF
TRBV6-5,TRBJ2-1,CASSQAGGTYNEQFF
TRBV6-4,TRBJ2-3,CASSAGAGTDTQYF
TRBV9,TRBJ2-5,CASSDPDGLAGETQYF
TRBV29-1,TRBJ2-1,CSVPTLPGGNEQFF
TRBV29-1,TRBJ1-4,CSVELATNEKLFF
TRBV24-1,TRBJ2-1,CATSDRDRGMYNEQFF
TRBV28,TRBJ2-2,CASSLPWLAGGSGELFF
TRBV7-2,TRBJ1-2,CASSFFQASAGGYTF
TRBV11-3,TRBJ2-1,CASSQDSIVNEQFF
TRBV6-1,TRBJ1-2,CASSDQWERGYTF
TRBV11-2,TRBJ1-1,CASSPKGVTEAFF